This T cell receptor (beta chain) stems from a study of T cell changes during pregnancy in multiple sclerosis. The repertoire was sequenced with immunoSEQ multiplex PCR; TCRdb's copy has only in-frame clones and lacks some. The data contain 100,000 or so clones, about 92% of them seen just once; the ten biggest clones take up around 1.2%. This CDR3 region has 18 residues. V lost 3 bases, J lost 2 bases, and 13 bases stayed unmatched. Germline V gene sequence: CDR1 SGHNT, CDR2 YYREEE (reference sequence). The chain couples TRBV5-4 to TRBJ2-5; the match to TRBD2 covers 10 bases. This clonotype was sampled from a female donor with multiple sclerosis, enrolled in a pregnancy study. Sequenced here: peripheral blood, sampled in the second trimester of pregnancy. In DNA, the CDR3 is TGTGCCAGCAGCTCCGGGGGACTAGCGCCGAAATCTCAAGAGACCCAGTACTTC. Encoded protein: CASSSGGLAPKSQETQYF.